This TCR beta chain appears in the sequencing data of a study of blood T cell repertoires in COVID-19. The wider study: Sources were T cells, B-cell-depleted T cells, or PBMCs; the material itself was cDNA or gDNA.

V shed 5 bases and J 5 bases; nucleotides not matched to a gene: 17. The CDR3 has 19 residues. CDR1 is LNHNV, CDR2 YYDKDF, per germline (reference sequence). Authors' data handling: Amplification of reference gene primers was used by the study to estimate nucleated cell counts. Sequencing used immunoSEQ multiplex PCR; TCRdb keeps in-frame clones, though not all of them. The V and J calls and clone size come from that table; D and trimming were worked out from the DNA. The table includes about 180,000 clones, 70% to 85% detected once. This clone was detected once. This sequence was found in a human donor in a cohort sampled during active COVID-19. The sequencing sample was made of peripheral blood. The gene calls are TRBV15 and TRBJ2-3; 12 bases are a match to TRBD2. CDR3 region: CATSQPIRASGGAGDTQYF. DNA for the CDR3: TGTGCCACCAGCCAACCCATCCGCGCTAGCGGGGGGGCTGGAGATACGCAGTATTTT.